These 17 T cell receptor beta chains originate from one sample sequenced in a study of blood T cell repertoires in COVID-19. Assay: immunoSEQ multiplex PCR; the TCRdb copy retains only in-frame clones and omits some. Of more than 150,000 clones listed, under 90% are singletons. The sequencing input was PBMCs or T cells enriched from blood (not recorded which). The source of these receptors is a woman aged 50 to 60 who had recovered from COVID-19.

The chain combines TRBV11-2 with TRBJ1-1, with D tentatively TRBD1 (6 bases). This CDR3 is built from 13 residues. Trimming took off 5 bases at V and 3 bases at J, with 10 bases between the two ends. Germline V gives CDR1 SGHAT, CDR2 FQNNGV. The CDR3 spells CASSRNRDTEAFF. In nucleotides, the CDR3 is TGTGCCAGCAGCCGGAACAGGGACACTGAAGCTTTCTTT.

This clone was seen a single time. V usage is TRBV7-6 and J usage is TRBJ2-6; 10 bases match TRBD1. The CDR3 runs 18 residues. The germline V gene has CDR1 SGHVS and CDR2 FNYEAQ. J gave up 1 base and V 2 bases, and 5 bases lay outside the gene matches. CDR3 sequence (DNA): TGTGCCAGCAGCTTATCCGGACAGGGGGGGTCTGGGGCCAACGTCCTGACTTTC. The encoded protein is CASSLSGQGGSGANVLTF. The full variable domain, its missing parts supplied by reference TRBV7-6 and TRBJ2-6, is GAGVSQSPRYKVTKRGQDVALRCDPISGHVSLYWYRQALGQGPEFLTYFNYEAQQDKSGLPNDRFSAERPEGSISTLTIQRTEQRDSAMYRCASSLSGQGGSGANVLTFGAGSRLTVL.

CDR3 region: CASSLEGRGKTQYF. CDR3 in DNA: TGTGCCAGCAGCCTAGAGGGCAGGGGAAAGACCCAGTACTTC. The V call is TRBV9, the J call TRBJ2-5, with D possibly being TRBD1 (6 bases). V shed 4 bases and J shed 6 bases, with 16 bases lying between them. This CDR3 contains 14 residues. Per the germline V gene, CDR1 is SGDLS and CDR2 is YYNGEE. The variable domain in full, with the rest retrieved from reference TRBV9 and TRBJ2-5, is DSGVTQTPKHLITATGQRVTLRCSPRSGDLSVYWYQQSLDQGLQFLIQYYNGEERAKGNILERFSAQQFPDLHSELNLSSLELGDSALYFCASSLEGRGKTQYFGPGTRLLVL.

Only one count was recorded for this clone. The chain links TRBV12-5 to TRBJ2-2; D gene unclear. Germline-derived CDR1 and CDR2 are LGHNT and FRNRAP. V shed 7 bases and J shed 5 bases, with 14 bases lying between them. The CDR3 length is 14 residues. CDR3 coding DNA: TGTGCTAGTGCCCCTAGATACCCTACCGGGGAGCTGTTTTTT. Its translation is CASAPRYPTGELFF.

Here the CDR3 reads CASSFRAGRGYGYTF. Written as DNA, the CDR3 is TGTGCCAGCAGTTTTCGGGCAGGTAGAGGGTATGGCTACACCTTC. The chain recombines TRBV28 with TRBJ1-2; D remains ambiguous. The germline V gene encodes CDR1 MDHEN and CDR2 SYDVKM. V lost 3 bases to trimming and J lost 5 bases, with 16 bases between them. The CDR3 covers 15 residues.

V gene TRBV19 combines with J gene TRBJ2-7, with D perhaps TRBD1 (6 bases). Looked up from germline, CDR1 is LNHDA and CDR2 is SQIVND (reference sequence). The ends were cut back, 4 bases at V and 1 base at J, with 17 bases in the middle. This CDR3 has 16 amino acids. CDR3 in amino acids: CASSKGRQVGSYEQYF. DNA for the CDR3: TGTGCCAGTAGTAAGGGGAGACAGGTCGGATCCTACGAGCAGTACTTC. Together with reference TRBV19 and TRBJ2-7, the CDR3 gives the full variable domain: DGGITQSPKYLFRKEGQNVTLSCEQNLNHDAMYWYRQDPGQGLRLIYYSQIVNDFQKGDIAEGYSVSREKKESFPLTVTSAQKNPTAFYLCASSKGRQVGSYEQYFGPGTRLTVT.

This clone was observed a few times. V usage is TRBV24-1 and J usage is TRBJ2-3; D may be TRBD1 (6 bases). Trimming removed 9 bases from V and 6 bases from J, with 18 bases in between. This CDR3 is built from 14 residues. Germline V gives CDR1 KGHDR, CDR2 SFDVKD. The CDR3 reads CATGQRALWDTQYF. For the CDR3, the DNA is TGTGCCACCGGACAGCGAGCCCTTTGGGATACGCAGTATTTT.

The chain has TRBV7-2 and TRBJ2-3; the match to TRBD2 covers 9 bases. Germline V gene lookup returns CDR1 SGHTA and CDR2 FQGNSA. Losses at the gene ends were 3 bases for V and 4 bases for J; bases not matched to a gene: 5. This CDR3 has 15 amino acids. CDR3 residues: CASSFSGSRSDTQYF. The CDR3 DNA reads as TGTGCCAGCAGCTTTAGCGGGAGTCGGTCAGATACGCAGTATTTT.

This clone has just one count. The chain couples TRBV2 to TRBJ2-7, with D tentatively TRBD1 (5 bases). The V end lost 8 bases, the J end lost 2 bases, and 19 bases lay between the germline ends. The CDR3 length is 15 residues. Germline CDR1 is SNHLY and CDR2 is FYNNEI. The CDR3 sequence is CASGLTENSPYEQYF. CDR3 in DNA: TGTGCCAGCGGCTTGACAGAGAATAGTCCCTACGAGCAGTACTTC.

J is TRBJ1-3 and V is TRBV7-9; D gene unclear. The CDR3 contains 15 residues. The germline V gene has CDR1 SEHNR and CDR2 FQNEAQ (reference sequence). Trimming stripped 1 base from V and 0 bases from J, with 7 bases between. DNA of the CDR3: TGTGCCAGCAGCTTAGTGGGAGCCTCTGGAAACACCATATATTTT. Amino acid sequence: CASSLVGASGNTIYF.

The CDR3: CASSWLSGRRGYNEQFF. CDR3 DNA sequence: TGTGCCAGCAGCTGGCTTAGCGGGAGAAGGGGTTACAATGAGCAGTTCTTC. The chain joins TRBV5-5 to TRBJ2-1; TRBD2 matches at 9 bases. The germline CDR1 and CDR2 sequences are SGHKS and YYEKEE (reference sequence). This CDR3 is built from 17 residues. The junction had 11 bases not matched to a gene; V was cut back by 3 bases and J by 4 bases. The full variable domain, in which reference TRBV5-5 and TRBJ2-1 provide the parts outside the CDR3, is DAGVTQSPTHLIKTRGQQVTLRCSPISGHKSVSWYQQVLGQGPQFIFQYYEKEERGRGNFPDRFSARQFPNYSSELNVNALLLGDSALYLCASSWLSGRRGYNEQFFGPGTRLTVL.

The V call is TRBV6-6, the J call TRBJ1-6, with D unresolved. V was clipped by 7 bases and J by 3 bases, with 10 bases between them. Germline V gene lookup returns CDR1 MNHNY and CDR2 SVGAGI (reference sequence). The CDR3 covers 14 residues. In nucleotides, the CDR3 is TGTGCCAGCAAAATTGAGGGCTATAATTCACCCCTCCACTTT. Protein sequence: CASKIEGYNSPLHF.

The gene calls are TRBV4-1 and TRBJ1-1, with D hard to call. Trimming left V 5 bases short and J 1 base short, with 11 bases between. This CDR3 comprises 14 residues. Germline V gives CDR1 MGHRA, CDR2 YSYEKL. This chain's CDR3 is CASSSAVRNTEAFF. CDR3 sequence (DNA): TGCGCCAGCAGCTCGGCGGTAAGGAACACTGAAGCTTTCTTT.

The CDR3 here is CASSLAGTSGMETQYF. As DNA, the CDR3 is TGTGCCAGCAGCTTAGCGGGGACATCAGGGATGGAGACCCAGTACTTC. This chain uses TRBV7-2 with TRBJ2-5; TRBD1 might be the D (6 bases). Germline values: CDR1 SGHTA, CDR2 FQGNSA. The CDR3 length is 16 residues. V shed 0 bases and J shed 5 bases, with 16 bases lying between them.

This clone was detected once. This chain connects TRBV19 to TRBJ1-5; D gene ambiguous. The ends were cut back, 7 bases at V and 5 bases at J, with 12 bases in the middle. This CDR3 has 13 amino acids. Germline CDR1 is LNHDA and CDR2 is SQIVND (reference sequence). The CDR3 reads CASIGRGDQPQHF. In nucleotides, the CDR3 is TGTGCCAGTATTGGGCGGGGAGATCAGCCCCAGCATTTT.

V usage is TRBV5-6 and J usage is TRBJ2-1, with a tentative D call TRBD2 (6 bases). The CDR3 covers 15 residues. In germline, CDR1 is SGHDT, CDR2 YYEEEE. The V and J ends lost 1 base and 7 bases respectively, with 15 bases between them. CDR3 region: CASSLRSGQRNEQFF. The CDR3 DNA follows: TGTGCCAGCAGCTTGCGTAGCGGTCAGAGGAATGAGCAGTTCTTC.

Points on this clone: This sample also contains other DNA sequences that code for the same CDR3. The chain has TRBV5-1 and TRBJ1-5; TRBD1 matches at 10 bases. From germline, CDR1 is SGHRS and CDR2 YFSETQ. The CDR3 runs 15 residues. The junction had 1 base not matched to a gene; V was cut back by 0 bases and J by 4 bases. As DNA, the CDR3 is TGCGCCAGCAGCTTGGAGGGACAGGGGAATCAGCCCCAGCATTTT. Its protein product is CASSLEGQGNQPQHF.